One sample yielded the 17 T cell receptor beta chains listed below, sequenced in a study of PD-1 blockade in mismatch repair-deficient tumors. Repertoires were generated with immunoSEQ multiplex PCR, while TCRdb's copy carries only in-frame clones and drops some. Of around 40,000 clones listed, roughly 88% were seen once; the top ten hold about 1%. The sequencing here drew on PBMCs, taken 38 weeks after starting pembrolizumab. The receptors were gathered from an adult with mismatch repair-deficient cancer.

The V call is TRBV5-1, the J call TRBJ2-7, with D possibly matching TRBD2 (5 bases). CDR1 is SGHRS and CDR2 is YFSETQ in the germline V gene. The V end lost 3 bases, the J end lost 1 base, and 14 bases lay between the germline ends. The length of the CDR3 is 15 residues. The DNA of the CDR3 is TGCGCCAGCAGCTCCCCGGGGAGTGGGTCCTACGAGCAGTACTTC. Residues: CASSSPGSGSYEQYF.

This clone occurred once. The chain joins TRBV4-1 to TRBJ2-3, with 10 nucleotides matching TRBD2. With V trimmed by 8 bases and J by 3 bases, 11 bases remained unmatched. This CDR3 is built from 16 residues. In germline, CDR1 is MGHRA, CDR2 YSYEKL. In DNA, the CDR3 is TGCGCCAGCCGCTCTTCGGCTAGCGGGAGAACAGATACGCAGTATTTT. The encoded protein is CASRSSASGRTDTQYF.

V is TRBV7-2 and J is TRBJ2-1; 11 bases match TRBD2. Germline assignment: CDR1 SGHTA and CDR2 FQGNSA. The CDR3 totals 14 residues. V shed 5 bases and J 7 bases; nucleotides not matched to a gene: 4. The CDR3 nucleotides are TGTGCCAGCAGCCCGGGACTAGCGGATAATGAGCAGTTCTTC. Its translation is CASSPGLADNEQFF.

The V call is TRBV18, the J call TRBJ1-3, with D unclear. Germline CDR1 is KGHSH and CDR2 is LQKENI. Trimming took off 2 bases at V and 4 bases at J, with 9 bases between the two ends. This CDR3 contains 14 residues. CDR3 sequence reads: CASSPSAAGNTIYF. CDR3 nucleotide sequence: TGTGCCAGCTCACCAAGCGCGGCGGGAAACACCATATATTTT.

The rearrangement joins TRBV19 to TRBJ1-2; 10 bases are a match to TRBD1. This CDR3 contains 16 residues. Germline V CDR1 and CDR2: LNHDA, SQIVND (reference sequence). V trimming: 4 bases; J trimming: 4 bases; junction bases outside the gene matches: 9. The CDR3 protein is CASSTTGQGRSYGYTF. In DNA, the CDR3 is TGTGCCAGTAGTACCACGGGACAGGGGAGGAGCTATGGCTACACCTTC.

The V and J genes are TRBV11-2 and TRBJ1-1, with unresolved D. The germline V and J ends were trimmed by 3 bases and 0 bases, with 5 bases remaining between them. Germline CDR1 is SGHAT and CDR2 is FQNNGV. CDR3 length: 13 residues. The DNA of the CDR3 is TGTGCCAGCAGCTTCCAATTGAACACTGAAGCTTTCTTT. It is translated as CASSFQLNTEAFF.

This sequence joins TRBV5-6 and TRBJ1-5; 7 bases align to TRBD1. Trimming at V came to 3 bases and at J to 2 bases, leaving 11 bases not matched to a gene. This CDR3 is 17 amino acids long. Per the germline V gene, CDR1 is SGHDT and CDR2 is YYEEEE. CDR3 sequence reads: CASSSTGQQLGNQPQHF. The CDR3 DNA reads TGTGCCAGCAGCTCGACAGGGCAACAGCTTGGCAATCAGCCCCAGCATTTT. Full variable domain (remainder filled in from reference TRBV5-6 and TRBJ1-5): DAGVTQSPTHLIKTRGQQVTLRCSPKSGHDTVSWYQQALGQGPQFIFQYYEEEERQRGNFPDRFSGHQFPNYSSELNVNALLLGDSALYLCASSSTGQQLGNQPQHFGDGTRLSIL.

The DNA of the CDR3 is TGTGCCACCAGCAGACTCGGACAGGGGGAGGGCGAGCAGTACTTC. Protein: CATSRLGQGEGEQYF. This chain links TRBV15 with TRBJ2-7; TRBD1 matches 10 bases. The CDR3 spans 15 residues. Germline-derived CDR1 and CDR2 are LNHNV and YYDKDF (reference sequence). Trimming took 2 bases from V and 6 from J; bases not matched to a gene: 7.

This clone was picked up a small number of times. The chain recombines TRBV27 with TRBJ2-7, with a tentative D call TRBD1 (6 bases). Trimming pared 6 bases from V and 3 bases from J, leaving 21 bases between. The CDR3 totals 16 residues. Germline-derived CDR1 and CDR2 are MNHEY and SMNVEV (reference sequence). The CDR3 DNA follows: TGTGCCAGCAGACCAAGCGCCGGGACATTCCTCTACGAGCAGTACTTC. Its protein is CASRPSAGTFLYEQYF.

CDR3 coding DNA: TGCGCCAGCAGCCCCCGCAGTCTAGTCACTGAAGCTTTCTTT. It specifies CASSPRSLVTEAFF. The chain combines TRBV4-1 with TRBJ1-1; D uncertain. V was cut by 4 bases and J by 4 bases, with 13 bases left in between. This CDR3 spans 14 amino acids. The germline gives CDR1 MGHRA, CDR2 YSYEKL.

This chain uses TRBV9 with TRBJ2-3; the D is unclear. The V end was cut by 1 base, the J end by 3 bases, with 3 bases between. The germline CDR1 and CDR2 sequences are SGDLS and YYNGEE. The CDR3 has 12 residues. The CDR3 region is CASSVRTDTQYF. Here the CDR3 DNA reads TGTGCCAGCAGCGTACGGACAGATACGCAGTATTTT.

The DNA for the CDR3 is TGTGCCAGTTTTACGGCCCGGGACTTCTACACAGATACGCAGTATTTT. This encodes CASFTARDFYTDTQYF. This chain uses TRBV28 with TRBJ2-3; D may be TRBD2 (6 bases). Germline V gene data show CDR1 as MDHEN and CDR2 as SYDVKM. The CDR3 has 16 residues. Trimming shortened V by 9 bases and J by 2 bases, and 21 bases separated the two germline ends.

This chain joins TRBV11-3 and TRBJ1-6; TRBD1 is a possible D gene (6 bases). Deletions cut 4 bases from V and 0 bases from J, with 13 bases between. CDR3 length: 17 amino acids. CDR1 is SGHNT, CDR2 YENEEA, per germline. The CDR3 loop reads CASSSRGGFSYNSPLHF. CDR3 coding DNA: TGTGCCAGCAGCTCTAGGGGGGGGTTCTCCTATAATTCACCCCTCCACTTT. The full variable domain, completed using reference TRBV11-3 and TRBJ1-6, is EAGVVQSPRYKIIEKKQPVAFWCNPISGHNTLYWYLQNLGQGPELLIRYENEEAVDDSQLPKDRFSAERLKGVDSTLKIQPAELGDSAVYLCASSSRGGFSYNSPLHFGNGTRLTVT.

The J gene is TRBJ1-2, the V gene TRBV10-2; 9 positions agree with TRBD1. V lost 6 bases to trimming and J lost 3 bases; unmatched junction nucleotides: 2. Germline V gene data show CDR1 as WSHSY and CDR2 as SAAADI. The length of the CDR3 is 13 residues. The CDR3 region has the DNA TGCGCCAGCAGCAGGACAGGGGACTATGGCTACACCTTC. Amino acids: CASSRTGDYGYTF.

CDR3 residues: CASSQVLAGVNEQFF. CDR3 DNA sequence: TGTGCCAGCAGCCAAGTGCTAGCGGGTGTCAATGAGCAGTTCTTC. The V gene is TRBV4-2, the J gene TRBJ2-1; 8 nucleotides agree with TRBD2. Trimming took 1 base from V and 6 from J; bases not matched to a gene: 5. The CDR3 length is 15 residues. Per germline, CDR1 LGHNA and CDR2 YNFKEQ.

The chain employs TRBV7-9 and TRBJ2-5; TRBD2 might be the D (6 bases). CDR3 length equals 15 residues. V shed 1 base and J shed 8 bases, with 17 bases lying between them. CDR1 and CDR2 (germline): SEHNR, FQNEAQ (reference sequence). The CDR3 here is CASSLVSAAGSTQYF. DNA for the CDR3: TGTGCCAGCAGCTTAGTTAGTGCTGCGGGGAGCACCCAGTACTTC.

V usage is TRBV7-9 and J usage is TRBJ1-1; D perhaps matches TRBD1 (6 bases). V gave up 4 bases and J gave up 0 bases, with 15 bases separating them. The germline CDR1 and CDR2 sequences are SEHNR and FQNEAQ (reference sequence). CDR3 length equals 16 residues. The CDR3, as DNA: TGTGCCAGCAGCTCCCCCGGGGGGGCATTGAACACTGAAGCTTTCTTT. Its translation is CASSSPGGALNTEAFF.